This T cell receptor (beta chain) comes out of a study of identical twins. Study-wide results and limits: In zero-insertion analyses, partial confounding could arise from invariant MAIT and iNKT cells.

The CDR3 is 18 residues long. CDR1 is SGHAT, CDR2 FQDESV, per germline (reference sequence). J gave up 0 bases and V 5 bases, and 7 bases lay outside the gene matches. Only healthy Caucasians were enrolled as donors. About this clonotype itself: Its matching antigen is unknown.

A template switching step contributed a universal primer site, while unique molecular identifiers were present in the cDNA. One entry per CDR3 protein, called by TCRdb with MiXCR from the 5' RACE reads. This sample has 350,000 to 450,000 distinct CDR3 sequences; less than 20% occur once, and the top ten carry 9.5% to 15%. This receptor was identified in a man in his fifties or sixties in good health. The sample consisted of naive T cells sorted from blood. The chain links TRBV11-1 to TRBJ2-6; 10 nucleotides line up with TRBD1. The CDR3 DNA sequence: TGTGCCAGCAGCGGGCCGGGACAGGGGAGCTCTGGGGCCAACGTCCTGACTTTC. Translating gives CASSGPGQGSSGANVLTF.